This TCR beta chain was obtained from a study of response to subunit inactivated influenza vaccine. TCRdb called the RT-PCR reads again in MiXCR, with one record for every CDR3 protein. The sample contains under 200,000 distinct CDR3 sequences, 9.5% to 15% of which appear only once. This sample also belongs to another study, concerning T cells expressing NK-cell markers. This second report adds: The authors generated TCR beta cDNA through 5'RACE template switching with UMIs.

This specimen was CD8+ T cells sorted from PBMCs, taken 11 to 12 days after vaccination. The sequence was obtained from a man aged 50-60 years who received an inactivated influenza vaccine.

The CDR3 reads CAWSRGTGSYEQYF. In DNA, the CDR3 is TGTGCCTGGAGTCGAGGGACAGGTAGCTACGAGCAGTACTTC. The gene calls are TRBV30 and TRBJ2-7; 8 bases align to TRBD1. Germline CDR1 GTSNPN, CDR2 SVGIG (reference sequence). The ends lost 2 bases at V and 3 bases at J; junction bases unmatched: 6. This CDR3 spans 14 amino acids. The full variable domain, its missing parts supplied by reference TRBV30 and TRBJ2-7, is SQTIHQWPATLVQPVGSPLSLECTVEGTSNPNLYWYRQAAGRGLQLLFYSVGIGQISSEVPQNLSASRPQDRQFILSSKKLLLSDSGFYLCAWSRGTGSYEQYFGPGTRLTVT.